This T cell receptor (beta chain) was captured in a study of type 1 regulatory T cells. Overall study: T-allo10 is an in vitro-generated, Tr1-enriched CD4 T cell product specific for alloantigen.

To note about this clonotype: Antigen: not known.

The CDR3 covers 13 residues. Germline loops: CDR1 DFQATT, CDR2 SNEGSKA (reference sequence). Trimming left V 3 bases short and J 9 bases short, with 15 bases between. Graft donor-derived T-allo10 cells were described as host-alloantigen-specific, anergic, and alloantigen-specifically suppressive. TCRdb reprocessed the reads with MiXCR, giving one entry per CDR3 protein. The table lists approximately 23,000 distinct CDR3 sequences, 72% of them singletons. This receptor was identified in a human donor in good health. This chain joins TRBV20-1 and TRBJ1-5; no clear D gene. Sample: cultured T cells, either the whole culture or a sorted T cell fraction (not recorded which). The sample's subset: Tr1-enriched cell product generated in vitro against host alloantigens. The CDR3 DNA sequence: TGCAGTGCTAGGAGCCAGACCGGCGGGCCCCAGCATTTT. This encodes CSARSQTGGPQHF.